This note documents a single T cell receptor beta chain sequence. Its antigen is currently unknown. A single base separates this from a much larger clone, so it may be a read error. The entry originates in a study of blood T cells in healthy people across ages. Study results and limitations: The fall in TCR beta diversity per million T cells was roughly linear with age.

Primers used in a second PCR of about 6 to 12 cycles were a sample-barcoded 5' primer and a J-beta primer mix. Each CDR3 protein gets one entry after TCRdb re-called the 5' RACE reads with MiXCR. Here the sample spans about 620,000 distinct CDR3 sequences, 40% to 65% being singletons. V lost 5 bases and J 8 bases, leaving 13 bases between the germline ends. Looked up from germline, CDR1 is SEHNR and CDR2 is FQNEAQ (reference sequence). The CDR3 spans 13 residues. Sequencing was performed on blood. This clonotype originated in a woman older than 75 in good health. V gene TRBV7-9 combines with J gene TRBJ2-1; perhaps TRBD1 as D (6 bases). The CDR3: CASSDGTLDEQFF. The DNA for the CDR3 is TGTGCCAGCAGCGACGGGACACTCGATGAGCAGTTCTTC. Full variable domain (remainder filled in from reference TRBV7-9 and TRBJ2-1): DTGVSQNPRHKITKRGQNVTFRCDPISEHNRLYWYRQTLGQGPEFLTYFQNEAQLEKSRLLSDRFSAERPKGSFSTLEIQRTEQGDSAMYLCASSDGTLDEQFFGPGTRLTVL.